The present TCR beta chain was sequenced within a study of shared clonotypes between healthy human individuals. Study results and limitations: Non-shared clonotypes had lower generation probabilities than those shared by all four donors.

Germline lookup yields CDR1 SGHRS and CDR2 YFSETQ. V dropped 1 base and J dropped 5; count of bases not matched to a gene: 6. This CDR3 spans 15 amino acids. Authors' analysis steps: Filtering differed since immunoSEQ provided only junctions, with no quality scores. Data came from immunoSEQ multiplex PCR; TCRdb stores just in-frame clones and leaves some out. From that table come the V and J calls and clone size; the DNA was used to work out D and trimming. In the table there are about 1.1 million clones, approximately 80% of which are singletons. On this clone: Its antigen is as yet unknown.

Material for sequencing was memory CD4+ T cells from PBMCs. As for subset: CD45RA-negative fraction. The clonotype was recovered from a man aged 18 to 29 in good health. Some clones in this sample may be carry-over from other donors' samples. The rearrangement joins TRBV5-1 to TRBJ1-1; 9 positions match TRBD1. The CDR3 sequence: CASSLTQGANTEAFF. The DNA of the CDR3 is TGCGCCAGCAGCTTGACACAGGGGGCGAATACTGAAGCTTTCTTT. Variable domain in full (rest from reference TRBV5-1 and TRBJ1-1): KAGVTQTPRYLIKTRGQQVTLSCSPISGHRSVSWYQQTPGQGLQFLFEYFSETQRNKGNFPGRFSGRQFSNSRSEMNVSTLELGDSALYLCASSLTQGANTEAFFGQGTRLTVV.